The clone carrying this T cell receptor beta chain came up a few times. Its antigen remains unidentified. As the method for making TCR beta libraries, quantitative 5'-RACE with molecular barcodes was used. TCRdb reprocessed the 5' RACE reads via MiXCR and lists one record per CDR3 protein. This table has approximately 300,000 distinct CDR3 sequences, roughly 8% appearing once. The record originates from a study of CD8 T cells in ankylosing spondylitis. Regarding the study as a whole: A motif in TCR beta, a set of seven to nine highly homologous variants, appeared characteristic of ankylosing spondylitis blood. The clones that were linked to disease were reported to be significantly enriched in matched synovial fluid samples from ankylosing spondylitis patients. Prior literature has documented some motif variants in synovial fluid and blood from reactive arthritis.

This CDR3 has 17 amino acids. After removal of 3 bases from V and 8 bases from J, the junction contained 13 bases not matched to a gene. CDR1 and CDR2 (germline): SGHRS, YFSETQ. The source is a male donor with ankylosing spondylitis. V usage is TRBV5-1 and J usage is TRBJ2-3; 12 nucleotides agree with TRBD2. The sample comprised blood, either unsorted or a sorted T cell fraction (not recorded which). The CDR3 reads CASSSAGLAGGPVTQYF. In nucleotides, the CDR3 is TGCGCCAGCAGCTCGGCCGGTCTAGCGGGAGGGCCGGTTACGCAGTATTTT.